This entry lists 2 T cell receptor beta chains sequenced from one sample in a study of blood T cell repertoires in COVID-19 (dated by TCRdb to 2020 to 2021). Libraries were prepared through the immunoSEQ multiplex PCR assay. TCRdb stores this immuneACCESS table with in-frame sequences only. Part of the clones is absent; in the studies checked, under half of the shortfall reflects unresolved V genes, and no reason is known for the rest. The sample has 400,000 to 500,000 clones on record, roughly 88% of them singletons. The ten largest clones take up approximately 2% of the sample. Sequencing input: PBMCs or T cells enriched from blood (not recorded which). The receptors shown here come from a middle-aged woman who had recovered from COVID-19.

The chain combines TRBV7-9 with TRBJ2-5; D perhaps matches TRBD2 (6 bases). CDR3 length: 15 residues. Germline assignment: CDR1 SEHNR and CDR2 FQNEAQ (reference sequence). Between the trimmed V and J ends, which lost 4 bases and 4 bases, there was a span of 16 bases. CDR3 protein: CASSSLREKGETQYF. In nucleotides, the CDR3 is TGTGCCAGCAGCTCTCTCCGGGAGAAGGGAGAGACCCAGTACTTC.

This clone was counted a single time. CDR3 in amino acids: CASSLGGSWNEQYF. The DNA of the CDR3 is TGTGCCAGCAGCTTAGGCGGGAGTTGGAACGAGCAGTACTTC. This rearrangement joins TRBV7-9 to TRBJ2-7, with 7 positions matching TRBD2. V lost 1 base to trimming and J lost 5 bases; unmatched junction nucleotides: 5. The CDR3 is 14 amino acids. Germline CDR1 SEHNR, CDR2 FQNEAQ (reference sequence). The full variable domain, with the rest looked up from reference TRBV7-9 and TRBJ2-7, is DTGVSQNPRHKITKRGQNVTFRCDPISEHNRLYWYRQTLGQGPEFLTYFQNEAQLEKSRLLSDRFSAERPKGSFSTLEIQRTEQGDSAMYLCASSLGGSWNEQYFGPGTRLTVT.